These 14 T cell receptor beta chains originate from one sample sequenced in a study of T cells in pancreatic ductal adenocarcinoma. Selected pancreatic ductal adenocarcinoma patients had undergone surgery without neoadjuvant therapy. The table came from immunoSEQ multiplex PCR; TCRdb's copy has only in-frame clones and leaves some out. The sample lists more than 85,000 clones; over 90% were seen once. The sequenced material came from PBMCs. The receptors originated from a human donor with pancreatic ductal adenocarcinoma.

V and J are TRBV28 and TRBJ1-5; D is ambiguous. V dropped 5 bases and J dropped 12 bases, with 17 bases sitting between them. The CDR3 has 13 amino acids. The germline V gene encodes CDR1 MDHEN and CDR2 SYDVKM. CDR3 DNA sequence: TGTGCCAGCAGTCCCCCCACTAACCATCTCCAGCATTTT. This encodes CASSPPTNHLQHF.

V is TRBV30 and J is TRBJ1-3; a possible D gene is TRBD1 (6 bases). The CDR3 has 13 amino acids. Deletions cut 7 bases from V and 1 base from J, with 11 bases between. Germline CDR1 reads GTSNPN; CDR2 reads SVGIG (reference sequence). CDR3: CAYLQGSGNTIYF. As DNA, the CDR3 is TGTGCCTATCTCCAGGGGTCTGGAAACACCATATATTTT.

The rearrangement uses TRBV25-1 and TRBJ2-3; 7 nucleotides line up with TRBD1. The CDR3 consists of 16 residues. Germline CDR1 MGHDK, CDR2 SYGVNS. Trimming removed 3 bases from V and 3 bases from J; junction bases left unmatched: 9. The CDR3 sequence is CASSEPRQGMTDTQYF. The CDR3 nucleotides are TGTGCCAGCAGTGAGCCTCGACAGGGAATGACAGATACGCAGTATTTT.

V usage is TRBV28 and J usage is TRBJ1-1; maybe TRBD1 (5 bases). CDR3 size: 15 residues. Trimming pared 6 bases from V and 2 bases from J, leaving 16 bases between. Germline lookup yields CDR1 MDHEN and CDR2 SYDVKM. The CDR3 DNA is TGTGCCAGCAGCCGACCGGGGGGTCTTAACACTGAAGCTTTCTTT. Translating it yields CASSRPGGLNTEAFF.

The rearrangement joins TRBV28 to TRBJ2-7; 8 nucleotides match TRBD2. Germline CDR1 is MDHEN and CDR2 is SYDVKM. With 2 bases clipped from V and 4 bases from J, the junction kept 7 bases outside the gene matches. This CDR3 is built from 15 residues. This CDR3 is CASSLGGTSGYEQYF. Written as DNA, the CDR3 is TGTGCCAGCAGTTTAGGCGGGACTAGTGGGTACGAGCAGTACTTC. Variable domain in full (rest from reference TRBV28 and TRBJ2-7): DVKVTQSSRYLVKRTGEKVFLECVQDMDHENMFWYRQDPGLGLRLIYFSYDVKMKEKGDIPEGYSVSREKKERFSLILESASTNQTSMYLCASSLGGTSGYEQYFGPGTRLTVT.

This chain links TRBV9 with TRBJ2-6; possibly TRBD1 for D (6 bases). Trimming left V 0 bases short and J 4 bases short, with 20 bases between. Germline-derived CDR1 and CDR2 are SGDLS and YYNGEE. The CDR3 is made up of 19 amino acids. CDR3 region: CASSVAGSGRGSGANVLTF. CDR3 DNA: TGTGCCAGCAGCGTAGCAGGTTCGGGCAGGGGATCCGGGGCCAACGTCCTGACTTTC.

V usage is TRBV4-1 and J usage is TRBJ1-1; 8 bases agree with TRBD1. V lost 1 base and J lost 6; bases outside the gene matches: 10. The germline V gene has CDR1 MGHRA and CDR2 YSYEKL. CDR3 length equals 16 residues. CDR3 coding DNA: TGCGCCAGCAGCCAAGGTGACAGGGGAGTAGTTGCTGAAGCTTTCTTT. It translates to CASSQGDRGVVAEAFF.

The chain has TRBV14 and TRBJ2-2; tentative D call: TRBD1 (6 bases). The CDR3 runs 13 residues. The V and J ends lost 3 bases and 6 bases respectively, with 8 bases between them. Germline V gene lookup returns CDR1 SGHDN and CDR2 FVKESK. In DNA form, the CDR3 reads TGTGCCAGCAGCCAGGGGGCATCCGGGGAGCTGTTTTTT. Translating it yields CASSQGASGELFF.

V is TRBV7-8 and J is TRBJ1-1; maybe TRBD1 (6 bases). With 3 bases removed from V and 6 bases from J, the gap between germline ends came to 11 bases. This CDR3 comprises 13 residues. The germline gives CDR1 SGHVS, CDR2 FQNEAQ. Here the CDR3 reads CASSLAGVPEAFF. The CDR3 DNA is TGTGCCAGCAGCTTGGCAGGGGTTCCTGAAGCTTTCTTT.

The chain uses TRBV28 and TRBJ2-3; 7 bases agree with TRBD2. Trimming took 3 bases from V and 5 from J; bases not matched to a gene: 8. CDR1 is MDHEN and CDR2 is SYDVKM in the germline V gene. CDR3 length: 15 residues. DNA of the CDR3: TGTGCCAGCAGTTTGGATGCGGGAGTGGGAGATACGCAGTATTTT. This gives the protein CASSLDAGVGDTQYF.

This CDR3 reads CASSLIQGAATGYTF. The CDR3 nucleotides are TGTGCCAGCAGCTTAATACAGGGGGCTGCGACTGGCTACACCTTC. The rearrangement uses TRBV5-6 and TRBJ1-2; 9 nucleotides agree with TRBD1. Per germline, CDR1 SGHDT and CDR2 YYEEEE. CDR3 length: 15 residues. Trimming removed 2 bases from V and 7 bases from J; junction bases left unmatched: 9. Variable domain in full (rest from reference TRBV5-6 and TRBJ1-2): DAGVTQSPTHLIKTRGQQVTLRCSPKSGHDTVSWYQQALGQGPQFIFQYYEEEERQRGNFPDRFSGHQFPNYSSELNVNALLLGDSALYLCASSLIQGAATGYTFGSGTRLTVV.

The chain has TRBV18 and TRBJ2-5; 8 nucleotides match TRBD1. Trimming removed 3 bases from V and 1 base from J; junction bases left unmatched: 1. CDR1 and CDR2 from the germline V gene are KGHSH and LQKENI. The CDR3 is 14 residues long. The CDR3 DNA reads as TGTGCCAGCTCACCGGGACAGGTCCAAGAGACCCAGTACTTC. This translates into CASSPGQVQETQYF.

The chain recombines TRBV11-2 with TRBJ2-5, with 8 bases that match TRBD2. Losses at the gene ends were 8 bases for V and 3 bases for J; bases not matched to a gene: 8. In germline, CDR1 is SGHAT, CDR2 FQNNGV. The CDR3 extends over 14 amino acids. CDR3 coding DNA: TGTGCCAGCGCACTCCAAGCGGGGGAAGAGACCCAGTACTTC. The encoded protein is CASALQAGEETQYF.

The CDR3: CASSPRDSRFYGYTF. CDR3 bases: TGTGCCAGCAGCCCCCGGGACAGCCGCTTCTATGGCTACACCTTC. The V call is TRBV28, the J call TRBJ1-2, with 7 bases identical to TRBD1. The germline V gene has CDR1 MDHEN and CDR2 SYDVKM. V was clipped by 6 bases and J by 4 bases; unmatched bases: 11. The CDR3 is 15 residues long.